This T cell receptor beta chain was identified in a study of tumor-infiltrating lymphocytes in oesophageal squamous cell carcinoma. This CDR3 is 11 amino acids long. The germline CDR1 and CDR2 sequences are MDHEN and SYDVKM. Trimming left V 4 bases short and J 5 bases short, with 4 bases between. Each CDR3 protein is one row after TCRdb ran MiXCR on the PCR reads. The sample lists approximately 12,000 distinct CDR3 sequences, roughly 53% occurring once. The gene calls are TRBV28 and TRBJ2-3; D is ambiguous. The sequence derives from a male donor with esophageal squamous cell carcinoma. Sequences were obtained from esophageal tumor tissue. The CDR3 sequence: CASSSVDTQYF. The DNA of the CDR3 is TGTGCCAGCAGTTCCGTAGATACGCAGTATTTT. The full variable domain, with the rest looked up from reference TRBV28 and TRBJ2-3, is DVKVTQSSRYLVKRTGEKVFLECVQDMDHENMFWYRQDPGLGLRLIYFSYDVKMKEKGDIPEGYSVSREKKERFSLILESASTNQTSMYLCASSSVDTQYFGPGTRLTVL.